This entry is about one T cell receptor (beta chain). The V end was cut by 7 bases, the J end by 0 bases, with 7 bases between. The CDR3 totals 12 residues. The germline gives CDR1 MNHEY, CDR2 SVGAGI. One entry per CDR3 protein, called by TCRdb with MiXCR from the RT-PCR reads. This table holds about 680,000 distinct CDR3 sequences, 13% to 15% found once. The sample taken for sequencing was memory CD4+ T cells from blood. The TCR sequence derives from a female donor in good health, serving as a healthy control. The chain employs TRBV6-5 and TRBJ2-7; D remains unclear. The CDR3 here is CASMAFSYEQYF. The CDR3, as DNA: TGTGCCAGCATGGCCTTCTCCTACGAGCAGTACTTC.